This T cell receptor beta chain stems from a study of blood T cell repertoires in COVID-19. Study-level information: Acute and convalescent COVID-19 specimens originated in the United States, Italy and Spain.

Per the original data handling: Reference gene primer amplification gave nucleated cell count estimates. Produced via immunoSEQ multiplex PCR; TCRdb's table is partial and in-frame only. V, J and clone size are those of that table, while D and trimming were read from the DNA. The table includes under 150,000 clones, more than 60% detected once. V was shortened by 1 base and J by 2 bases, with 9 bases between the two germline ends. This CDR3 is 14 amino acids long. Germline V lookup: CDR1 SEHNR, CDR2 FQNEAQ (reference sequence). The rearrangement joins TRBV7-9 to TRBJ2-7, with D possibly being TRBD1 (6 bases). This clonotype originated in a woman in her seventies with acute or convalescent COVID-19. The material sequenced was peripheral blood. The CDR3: CASSLGAGAYEQYF. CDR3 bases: TGTGCCAGCAGCTTAGGGGCAGGGGCCTACGAGCAGTACTTC.